This T cell receptor (beta chain) derives from a study of patients and donors after allogeneic stem cell transplantation. TCRdb re-analysed the RT-PCR reads in MiXCR, keeping a single row per CDR3 protein. The data contain 400,000 to 450,000 distinct CDR3 sequences, 16% of them seen just once; the ten biggest clones take up around 7.9%. Between the trimmed V and J ends, which lost 5 bases and 4 bases, there was a span of 18 bases. There are 15 residues in the CDR3. Germline CDR1 is MNHEY and CDR2 is SMNVEV (reference sequence). The source is a human donor who was either an allogeneic HSCT recipient or a stem cell or donor lymphocyte infusion donor (not recorded which). It is not recorded whose cells these are; they may come from a transplant donor. The chain links TRBV27 to TRBJ2-7; possible D gene TRBD1, 6 bases. Material for sequencing was blood, either unsorted or a sorted T cell fraction (not recorded which). The CDR3, as DNA: TGTGCCAGCAGTCCCCTTGACAGGATCCTATACGAGCAGTACTTC. Its protein is CASSPLDRILYEQYF.